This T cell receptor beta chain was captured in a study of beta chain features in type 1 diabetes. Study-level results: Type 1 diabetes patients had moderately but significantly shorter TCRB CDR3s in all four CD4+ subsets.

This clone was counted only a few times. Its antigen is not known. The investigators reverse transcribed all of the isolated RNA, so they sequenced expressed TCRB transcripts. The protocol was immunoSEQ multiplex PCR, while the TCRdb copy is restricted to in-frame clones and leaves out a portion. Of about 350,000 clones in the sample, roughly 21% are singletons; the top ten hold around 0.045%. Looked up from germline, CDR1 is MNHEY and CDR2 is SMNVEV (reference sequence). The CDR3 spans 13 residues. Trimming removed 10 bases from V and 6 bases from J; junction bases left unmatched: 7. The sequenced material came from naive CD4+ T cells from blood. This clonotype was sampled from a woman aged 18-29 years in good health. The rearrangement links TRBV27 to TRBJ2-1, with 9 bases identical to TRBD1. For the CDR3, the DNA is TGTGCCACATGGGACAGGGAAGGCAATGAGCAGTTCTTC. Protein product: CATWDREGNEQFF.